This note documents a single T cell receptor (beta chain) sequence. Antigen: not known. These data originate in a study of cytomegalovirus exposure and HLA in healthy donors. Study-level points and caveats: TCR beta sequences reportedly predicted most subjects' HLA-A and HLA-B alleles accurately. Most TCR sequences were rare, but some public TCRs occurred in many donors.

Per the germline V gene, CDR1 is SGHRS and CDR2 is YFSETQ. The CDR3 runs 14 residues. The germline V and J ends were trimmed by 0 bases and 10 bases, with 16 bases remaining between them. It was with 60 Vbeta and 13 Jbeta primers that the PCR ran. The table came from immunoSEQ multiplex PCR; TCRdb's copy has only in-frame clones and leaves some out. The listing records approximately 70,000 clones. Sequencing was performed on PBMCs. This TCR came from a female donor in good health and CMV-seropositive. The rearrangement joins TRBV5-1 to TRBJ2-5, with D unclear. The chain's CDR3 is CASSLDGSPPGQYF. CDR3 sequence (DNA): TGCGCCAGCAGCTTGGACGGCTCCCCCCCGGGCCAGTACTTC.